Listed below are T cell receptor beta chains from one sample, sequenced in a study of PD-1 blockade in classical Hodgkin lymphoma. Generated by immunoSEQ multiplex PCR, the TCRdb table keeps only in-frame clones and is missing some. The table includes some 15,000 clones, 90% to 95% detected once. Material: CD8+ T cells from blood. The receptors were gathered from a human donor with classical Hodgkin lymphoma. CDR3s include the opening cysteine and the closing phenylalanine or tryptophan. The D gene is left open where the match is weak. Clone sizes are given selectively: once, few, many, or a class where the clone is expanded.

>-|-|TRBV11-2|TRBJ1-4
TGTGCCAGCAGCTTAGAAGCAACTAATGAAAAACTGTTTTTT
CASSLEATNEKLFF
>-|-|TRBV7-9|TRBJ2-1
TGTGCCAGCAGCTTAGTCGTCATCGGGTTAGACAATGAGCAGTTCTTC
CASSLVVIGLDNEQFF
>-|-|TRBV29-1|TRBJ2-2
TGCAGCGTAGTGTCTATAGTCCACCGGGGAGAGCTGTTTTTT
CSVVSIVHRGELFF
>-|-|TRBV7-9|TRBJ2-1
TGTGCCAGCAGCTTCGACACTTCCTACAATGAGCAGTTCTTC
CASSFDTSYNEQFF
>-|-|TRBV9|TRBJ2-6
TGTGCCAGCAGCGTAGACCCCCTAGTTGGTGGGGCCAACGTCCTGACTTTC
CASSVDPLVGGANVLTF
>few|-|TRBV28|TRBJ1-1
TGTGCCAGCAGTTTAGCAGGGGAAGCTTTCTTT
CASSLAGEAFF
>-|-|TRBV11-3|TRBJ1-5
TGTGCCAGCAGCCCACCGGACAGACCTTATAGCAATCAGCCCCAGCATTTT
CASSPPDRPYSNQPQHF
>-|-|TRBV19|TRBJ2-7
TGTGCCAGTAGTTGGACGGACTCCTACGAGCAGTACTTC
CASSWTDSYEQYF
>-|-|TRBV5-6|TRBJ2-7
TGTGCCAGCAGCTTATCGACAATCGCCCCTCGTCGGGAGCAGTACTTC
CASSLSTIAPRREQYF
>once|-|TRBV27|TRBJ2-1
TGTGCCAGCAGTTTATATCGCGGGAATGAGCAGTTCTTC
CASSLYRGNEQFF
>-|TRBD2|TRBV27|TRBJ2-7
TGTGCCAGCAGCCAAACCGCGTTGGGGGGGTTCGAGCAGTACTTC
CASSQTALGGFEQYF
>-|-|TRBV6-5|TRBJ1-2
TGTGCCAGCAGTTACGCAGGGAACTATGGCTACACCTTC
CASSYAGNYGYTF
>-|TRBD2|TRBV6-4|TRBJ2-2
TGTGCCAGCAGTGATCCTCCAGCGGGAGAGAACACCGGGGAGCTGTTTTTT
CASSDPPAGENTGELFF
>-|TRBD2|TRBV4-2|TRBJ2-5
TGTGCCAGCAGCCACACGGGACTAGCGGGAGATCAAGAGACCCAGTACTTC
CASSHTGLAGDQETQYF
>-|-|TRBV6-4|TRBJ2-1
TGTGCCAGCAGTGAGGCTGAGGGCACACACAATGAGCAGTTCTTC
CASSEAEGTHNEQFF
>-|-|TRBV19|TRBJ1-5
TGTGCCAGTGATACGGACGACGATAGCAATCAGCCCCAGCATTTT
CASDTDDDSNQPQHF
>-|-|TRBV6-6|TRBJ1-1
TGTGCCAGCAGTCCATCGGGGACCGAGGAAGCTTTCTTT
CASSPSGTEEAFF
>once|TRBD2|TRBV6-5|TRBJ2-1
TGTGCCAGCAGTTACCGGACTAGCGGGAGGGACGAGCAGTTCTTC
CASSYRTSGRDEQFF
>-|-|TRBV28|TRBJ1-2
TGTGCCAGCAGCCGATACACAGCTAACTATGGCTACACCTTC
CASSRYTANYGYTF
>-|-|TRBV2|TRBJ1-4
TGTGCCAGCAGTGATGGCACTTTGAGGCCTAATGAAAAACTGTTTTTT
CASSDGTLRPNEKLFF
>-|TRBD2|TRBV7-3|TRBJ2-2
TGTGCCAGCAGCGAGCGGGAGAAGAACACCGGGGAGCTGTTTTTT
CASSEREKNTGELFF
>-|-|TRBV10-2|TRBJ2-2
TGCGCCAGCAGTCAGACAGTCCTGAACACCGGGGAGCTGTTTTTT
CASSQTVLNTGELFF
>-|TRBD1|TRBV5-6|TRBJ2-7
TGTGCCAGCAATCACAGGGGGTGGTACGAGCAGTACTTC
CASNHRGWYEQYF
>-|TRBD1|TRBV4-1|TRBJ2-1
TGCGCCAGCAGCTCGCCGGGACAGGGGACCCATGAGCAGTTCTTC
CASSSPGQGTHEQFF
>-|-|TRBV27|TRBJ2-3
TGTGCCAGCAGTTTATACAGTTCAGGGACCCGCACAGATACGCAGTATTTT
CASSLYSSGTRTDTQYF
>-|TRBD1|TRBV27|TRBJ2-2
TGTGCCAGCAGTCGACAGGGGGATTGGGCCGGGGAGCTGTTTTTT
CASSRQGDWAGELFF
>-|-|TRBV7-8|TRBJ2-5
TGTGCCAGCAGCTTAGCGGAGACCCAGTACTTC
CASSLAETQYF
>-|-|TRBV7-9|TRBJ2-1
TGTGCCAGCAGCTTAGAATCTTCGGGGAGTTACTCCTACAATGAGCAGTTCTTC
CASSLESSGSYSYNEQFF
>-|TRBD1|TRBV15|TRBJ1-2
TGTGCCACCAGCAGGGGGCGGACAGGGGGCTTCGGATATGGCTACACCTTC
CATSRGRTGGFGYGYTF
>-|-|TRBV28|TRBJ2-1
TGTGCCAGCAGCCCCGAGGGGCGTAATGAGCAGTTCTTC
CASSPEGRNEQFF
>-|-|TRBV5-4|TRBJ1-1
TGTGCCAGCAGCCTCAGGGACTCGAACACTGAAGCTTTCTTT
CASSLRDSNTEAFF
>-|-|TRBV4-1|TRBJ2-1
TGCGCCAGCAGCCACTCCTGGGACCTCAATGAGCAGTTCTTC
CASSHSWDLNEQFF
>-|-|TRBV5-1|TRBJ2-2
TGCGCCAGCAGCTTTCCCGAGACAGGGAACACCGGGGAGCTGTTTTTT
CASSFPETGNTGELFF